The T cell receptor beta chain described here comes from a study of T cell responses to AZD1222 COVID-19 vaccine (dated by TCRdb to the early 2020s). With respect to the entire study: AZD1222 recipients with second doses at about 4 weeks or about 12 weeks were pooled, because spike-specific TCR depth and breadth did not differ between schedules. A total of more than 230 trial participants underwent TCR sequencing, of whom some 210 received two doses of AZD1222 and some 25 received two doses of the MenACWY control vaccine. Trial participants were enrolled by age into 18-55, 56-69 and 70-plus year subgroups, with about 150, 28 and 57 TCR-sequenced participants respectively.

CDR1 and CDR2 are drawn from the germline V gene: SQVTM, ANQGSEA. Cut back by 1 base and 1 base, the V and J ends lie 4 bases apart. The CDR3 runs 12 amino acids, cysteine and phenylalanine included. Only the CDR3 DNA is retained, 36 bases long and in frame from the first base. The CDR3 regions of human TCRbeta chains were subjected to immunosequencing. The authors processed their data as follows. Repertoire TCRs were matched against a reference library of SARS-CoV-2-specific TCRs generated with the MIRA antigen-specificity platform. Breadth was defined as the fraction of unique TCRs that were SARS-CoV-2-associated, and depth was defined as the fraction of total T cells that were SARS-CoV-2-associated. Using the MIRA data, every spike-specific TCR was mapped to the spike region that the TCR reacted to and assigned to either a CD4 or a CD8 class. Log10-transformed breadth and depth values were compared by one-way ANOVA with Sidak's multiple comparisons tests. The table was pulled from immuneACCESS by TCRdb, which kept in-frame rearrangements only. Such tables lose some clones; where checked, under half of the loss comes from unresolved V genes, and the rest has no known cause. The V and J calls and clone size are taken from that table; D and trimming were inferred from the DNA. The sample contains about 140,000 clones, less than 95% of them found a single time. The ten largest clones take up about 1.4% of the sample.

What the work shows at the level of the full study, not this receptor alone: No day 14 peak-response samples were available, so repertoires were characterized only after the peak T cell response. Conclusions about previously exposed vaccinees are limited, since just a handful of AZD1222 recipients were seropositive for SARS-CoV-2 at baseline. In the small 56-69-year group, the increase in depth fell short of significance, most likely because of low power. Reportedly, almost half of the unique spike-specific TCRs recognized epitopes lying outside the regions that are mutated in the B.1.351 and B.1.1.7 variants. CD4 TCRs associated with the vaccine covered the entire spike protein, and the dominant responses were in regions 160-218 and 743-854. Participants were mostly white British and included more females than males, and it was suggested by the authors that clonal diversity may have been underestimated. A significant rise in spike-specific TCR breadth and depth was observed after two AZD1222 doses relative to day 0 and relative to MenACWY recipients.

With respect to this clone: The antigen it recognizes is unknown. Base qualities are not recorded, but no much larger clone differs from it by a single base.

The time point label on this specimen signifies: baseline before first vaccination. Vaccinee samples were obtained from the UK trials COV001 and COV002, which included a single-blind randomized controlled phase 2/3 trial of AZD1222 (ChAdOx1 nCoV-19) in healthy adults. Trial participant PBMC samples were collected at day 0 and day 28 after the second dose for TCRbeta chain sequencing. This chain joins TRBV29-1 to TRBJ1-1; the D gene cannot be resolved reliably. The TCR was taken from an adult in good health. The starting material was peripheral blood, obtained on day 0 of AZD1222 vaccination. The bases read TGCAGCGTTGAAGGGAGGAACACTGAAGCTTTCTTT. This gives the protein CSVEGRNTEAFF. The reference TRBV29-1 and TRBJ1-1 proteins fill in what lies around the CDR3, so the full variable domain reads SAVISQKPSRDICQRGTSLTIQCQVDSQVTMMFWYRQQPGQSLTLIATANQGSEATYESGFVIDKFPISRPNLTFSTLTVSNMSPEDSSIYLCSVEGRNTEAFFGQGTRLTVV.